This TCR beta chain was obtained from a study of shared clonotypes between healthy human individuals. Study context: Plates per donor: three CD4 naive, three CD4 memory, two CD8 naive, one CD8 memory.

Broader study findings: Rarefaction indicated that sorted-subset sequencing remained incomplete although depth was large.

The naive CD8 subset, CD45RO-negative cells positively selected for CCR7, excluded terminally differentiated effector memory CD45RA+ cells. Comments on this clone: Its antigen is undetermined.

Each PCR replicate from the sorted subsets contained around 200 ng DNA, which is some 31,000 T cell genomes. Original processing methods: Without quality scores, immunoSEQ junctional reads could not be filtered like full-length reads. The method was immunoSEQ multiplex PCR; TCRdb's version includes in-frame clones alone and lacks a portion of them. The V and J calls and clone size were taken over from that table, and D and trimming were inferred from the DNA. The sample has about 2.2 million clones, around 95% seen once. The CDR3 length is 15 residues. CDR1 is LNHDA and CDR2 is SQIVND in the germline V gene (reference sequence). The ends were cut back, 5 bases at V and 4 bases at J, with 18 bases in the middle.

Sequencing used naive CD8+ T cells from PBMCs. The receptor was derived from a man aged 18 to 29 in good health. Some clones in this sample may be carry-over from other donors' samples. The genes are TRBV19 and TRBJ2-7, with a possible D match to TRBD1 (5 bases). The CDR3 nucleotides are TGTGCCAGTAGTGGGCACCATCAAAGGGGTTACGAGCAGTACTTC. This translates into CASSGHHQRGYEQYF.